Sequencing of this T cell receptor (beta chain) was carried out in a study of early T cells in non-severe SARS-CoV-2 infection. About this clonotype: Antigen specificity is unknown.

TCRdb analysed the 5' RACE reads with MiXCR anew, one entry per CDR3 protein. Of about 110,000 distinct CDR3 sequences listed, about 12% are singletons. Whole-study results and caveats: The matching step, a VDJdb search, favored anti-spike CD8 responses and missed private and CD4 specificities.

Germline loops: CDR1 SGHTA, CDR2 FQGNSA. Trimming pared 5 bases from V and 7 bases from J, leaving 17 bases between. CDR3 length: 14 residues. This TCR came from an adult who was a healthcare worker with PCR-confirmed SARS-CoV-2 infection or an uninfected control (not recorded which). The sequenced sample consisted of whole blood. The rearrangement uses TRBV7-2 and TRBJ2-5; tentatively, D is TRBD1 or TRBD2 (5 bases each). In DNA form, the CDR3 reads TGTGCCAGCAGCCCCCGAGGGGAACCGGGGACCCAGTACTTC. It codes for CASSPRGEPGTQYF.